The present TCR beta chain was sequenced within a study of T cells after posttransplantation cyclophosphamide. Points from the study as a whole: Recipient CMV seropositivity and CMV reactivation strongly tracked TRB clonality. Later blood repertoires were often dominated by clones from the donor CD8+ memory compartment. Skin or GI-infiltrating T cells shared few TRB sequences with blood.

Assay: immunoSEQ multiplex PCR; the TCRdb copy retains only in-frame clones and omits some. The table shows about 16,000 clones, with 85% to 95% occurring only once. A marrow graft followed busulfan-fludarabine conditioning, with cyclophosphamide on days +3 and +4. Trimming removed 1 base from V and 7 bases from J; junction bases left unmatched: 5. The CDR3 is 15 amino acids. CDR1 and CDR2 from the germline V gene are LNHDA and SQIVND (reference sequence). A remark on this clone: Its antigen is still unknown.

The sample was CD4+ T cells sorted from blood, taken after allogeneic stem cell transplant with posttransplant cyclophosphamide. The J gene is TRBJ2-1, the V gene TRBV19; 9 positions match TRBD2. This TCR derives from a male patient in his sixties who received an allogeneic stem cell transplant from a related donor and was CMV-positive. These T cells may partly come from the graft donor. This chain's CDR3 is CASSIVTSGRNEQFF. For the CDR3, the DNA is TGTGCCAGTAGTATAGTGACTAGCGGCCGAAATGAGCAGTTCTTC. Based on the CDR3 plus reference TRBV19 and TRBJ2-1, the full variable domain is DGGITQSPKYLFRKEGQNVTLSCEQNLNHDAMYWYRQDPGQGLRLIYYSQIVNDFQKGDIAEGYSVSREKKESFPLTVTSAQKNPTAFYLCASSIVTSGRNEQFFGPGTRLTVL.